These T cell receptor beta chains were read from a single sample in a study of glioma-infiltrating T cells after dendritic cell vaccination. Libraries were prepared by immunoSEQ multiplex PCR; TCRdb keeps only in-frame clonotypes and omits some of them. This table has 2,000 to 3,000 clones, almost 85% appearing once. The sample was tumor tissue, taken after dendritic cell vaccination. Receptors were obtained from a human donor with glioblastoma. CDR3s include the opening cysteine and the closing phenylalanine or tryptophan. Fields, in order: CDR3 length, D gene, clone size, V gene, J gene, CDR3 DNA, CDR3 protein. A D gene is named only where the DNA matches it firmly. For some rows the clone size is stated as once, few or many, or as a class when expanded; others skip it.

14	-	-	TRBV7-2	TRBJ2-7	TGTGCCAGCAGCGTCGACAGGAGCCTCTACGAGCAGTACTTC	CASSVDRSLYEQYF
13	-	-	TRBV6-9	TRBJ1-1	TGTGCCAGCAGTTCCGAGGACTACACTGAAGCTTTCTTT	CASSSEDYTEAFF
17	TRBD1	-	TRBV15	TRBJ1-4	TGTGCCACCAGCAGCCCTTCGACAGGGGGCAGGGATGAAAAACTGTTTTTT	CATSSPSTGGRDEKLFF
14	TRBD1	-	TRBV5-4	TRBJ2-7	TGTGCCAGCAGCTGGGACAGGGGGCAGTACGAGCAGTACTTC	CASSWDRGQYEQYF
14	-	-	TRBV19	TRBJ2-6	TGTGCCACAACGGGGGACCCTGGGGCCAACGTCCTGACTTTC	CATTGDPGANVLTF
15	TRBD1	-	TRBV16	TRBJ1-5	TGTGCCAGCACCAACGGCAGGGGGTCGAATCAGCCCCAGCATTTT	CASTNGRGSNQPQHF
16	TRBD2	-	TRBV4-2	TRBJ2-3	TGTGCCAGCAGCCAAGACCGGCGGGGGGGCACACATACGCAGTATTTT	CASSQDRRGGTHTQYF
16	-	-	TRBV7-8	TRBJ1-2	TGTGCCAGCAGCGCAGCCGGTAGCAGTCCCTTCTATGGCTACACCTTC	CASSAAGSSPFYGYTF
15	-	-	TRBV4-2	TRBJ1-5	TGTGCCAGCAGCCAGGGAGGGCAGGAAGGGCAGCCCCAGCATTTT	CASSQGGQEGQPQHF
14	TRBD1	-	TRBV30	TRBJ1-5	TGTGCCTGGAGTGGTAGGGGGCCATATCAGCCCCAGCATTTT	CAWSGRGPYQPQHF
15	-	once	TRBV5-1	TRBJ2-7	TGCGCCAGCAGCTTGGCGGTGACAGGCTCCTACGAGCAGTACTTC	CASSLAVTGSYEQYF
13	-	-	TRBV7-3	TRBJ2-3	TGTGCCAGCAGCTTTGTGGTCGGTGATACGCAGTATTTT	CASSFVVGDTQYF
16	TRBD2	-	TRBV19	TRBJ2-3	TGTGCCAGTAAGACGCTAGCGGGAGGAGGGACAGATACGCAGTATTTT	CASKTLAGGGTDTQYF
14	-	-	TRBV18	TRBJ2-7	TGTGCCAGCTCACCACTCAAACAGCACTACGAGCAGTACTTC	CASSPLKQHYEQYF
12	TRBD1	-	TRBV19	TRBJ1-1	TGTGCCTGCAGGGGGTGGAACACTGAAGCTTTCTTT	CACRGWNTEAFF
15	TRBD1	-	TRBV6-1	TRBJ1-1	TGTGCCAGCACCGCGGGACAGGCTAAAATTGAGAAAGCTTTCTTT	CASTAGQAKIEKAFF
14	-	-	TRBV19	TRBJ1-4	TGTGCCAGTAGTAATTCAGGGTTTGAAGAAAAACTGTTTTTT	CASSNSGFEEKLFF
18	TRBD2	-	TRBV11-3	TRBJ2-2	TGTGCCAGCAGCTTAGGATTACTAGCGGGAGGACAGACCGGGGAGCTGTTTTTT	CASSLGLLAGGQTGELFF
11	-	-	TRBV11-2	TRBJ1-1	TGTGCCAGCGGGGACACCGTTGGGGCTTTCTTT	CASGDTVGAFF
14	TRBD1	-	TRBV9	TRBJ1-1	TGTGCCAGCAGCCTAGGACAGGGTTTTACTGAAGCTTTCTTT	CASSLGQGFTEAFF
13	-	-	TRBV6-5	TRBJ1-1	TGTGCCAGCAGTTCCACGGTTAACACTGAAGCTTTCTTT	CASSSTVNTEAFF
14	TRBD1	-	TRBV6-4	TRBJ2-2	TGTGCCAGCAGTGAGGACAGGGACACCGGGGAGCTGTTTTTT	CASSEDRDTGELFF
15	-	-	TRBV11-2	TRBJ1-2	TGTGCCAGCAGCCCTGGCTACAGGGTAACCTATGGCTACACCTTC	CASSPGYRVTYGYTF
15	TRBD1	-	TRBV9	TRBJ2-7	TGTGCCAGCAGCGTAGTCCCGGACAGGGCAGGCGAGCAGTACTTC	CASSVVPDRAGEQYF
14	-	-	TRBV19	TRBJ1-6	TGTGCCAGCAAGAAGAACCTTAGAGGTTCACCCCTCCACTTT	CASKKNLRGSPLHF
16	TRBD2	-	TRBV4-3	TRBJ2-7	TGCGCCAGCAGCCAAGATCTGGGAGGGGCCTGGGGAGAGCAGTACTTC	CASSQDLGGAWGEQYF
12	-	-	TRBV5-6	TRBJ1-1	TGTGCCAGCAGCTTTTCAGTGACTGAAGCTTTCTTT	CASSFSVTEAFF
14	-	-	TRBV5-6	TRBJ1-2	TGTGCCAGCAGCTTGACAGGCGAAATCTATGGCTACACCTTC	CASSLTGEIYGYTF
17	TRBD2	-	TRBV2	TRBJ2-5	TGTGCCAGCAGTGAATGGGGGAGGGTACCCCAGCAAGAGACCCAGTACTTC	CASSEWGRVPQQETQYF